The present T cell receptor (beta chain) was sequenced within a study of cytomegalovirus exposure and HLA in healthy donors. This clone showed up just once. The antigen remains undetermined. Broader study findings: Clonal expansion was found to be greater in HLA-associated TCR beta chains than in equally common others in a later analysis. Most TCR sequences proved rare, with some public TCRs found in many donors. The study flagged some 170 TCR beta chains as cytomegalovirus-associated.

The ends were cut back, 7 bases at V and 8 bases at J, with 12 bases in the middle. CDR1 is MGHDK and CDR2 is SYGVNS in the germline V gene. There are 13 residues in the CDR3. PCR used 60 Vbeta primers and 13 Jbeta primers. The repertoire was sequenced with immunoSEQ multiplex PCR; TCRdb's copy has only in-frame clones and lacks some. The sample yields 100,000 to 150,000 clones, about four fifths seen once. The chain carries TRBV25-1 and TRBJ1-6; weak D call: TRBD1 (6 bases). Input material: PBMCs. The clonotype originates from a man aged 40-49 years in good health and CMV-seronegative. In nucleotides, the CDR3 is TGTGCCAGCACCAGGGGTAGAGATTCACCCCTCCACTTT. This encodes CASTRGRDSPLHF.